These 27 T cell receptor beta chains were sequenced from one sample in a study of beta chain features in type 1 diabetes. Study-wide results and limits: Type 1 diabetes patients had TCRB CDR3s that were shorter (moderately but significantly so) in all four CD4+ subsets.

No cognate antigen is known for these TCRs. Since all of the isolated RNA was reverse transcribed, expressed TCRB transcripts were what got sequenced. The data were produced by immunoSEQ multiplex PCR, yet TCRdb's version contains in-frame clones alone and is incomplete. The sample lists 130,000 or so clones; 9% were seen once. Sequencing was carried out using central memory CD4+ T cells from blood. The receptors were gathered from a man aged 25 to 45 with type 1 diabetes.

This clone has more than one count but fewer than ten. The V gene is TRBV7-2, the J gene TRBJ2-5; D perhaps matches TRBD1 (5 bases). The ends were cut back, 1 base at V and 5 bases at J, with 14 bases in the middle. The CDR3 length is 15 residues. Germline V CDR1 and CDR2: SGHTA, FQGNSA. CDR3 region: CASSLGSPGYETQYF. In nucleotides, the CDR3 is TGTGCCAGCAGCTTAGGGAGTCCAGGGTACGAGACCCAGTACTTC.

This clone was counted a few times. The rearrangement links TRBV10-3 to TRBJ2-7; TRBD1 aligns across 10 bases. The V and J ends lost 7 bases and 4 bases, in that order; junction bases with no gene match: 1. Germline V gene data show CDR1 as ENHRY and CDR2 as SYGVKD. The CDR3 loop spans 12 amino acids. The CDR3 nucleotides read TGTGCCATCACGGGACAGGGGTACGAGCAGTACTTC. This translates into CAITGQGYEQYF.

CDR3 residues: CASSQDLSGSDTQYF. DNA for the CDR3: TGTGCCAGCAGCCAAGATTTATCAGGATCAGATACGCAGTATTTT. V usage is TRBV4-2 and J usage is TRBJ2-3; D remains ambiguous. Germline lookup yields CDR1 LGHNA and CDR2 YNFKEQ. V dropped 0 bases and J dropped 4 bases, with 11 bases sitting between them. This CDR3 comprises 15 residues.

The chain has TRBV4-3 and TRBJ2-7; D possibly corresponds to TRBD1 (5 bases). The CDR3 covers 13 residues. Germline CDR1 and CDR2: LGHNA and YSLEER. Trimming took off 0 bases at V and 6 bases at J, with 9 bases between the two ends. The DNA for the CDR3 is TGCGCCAGCAGCCAAGATATCCAGGGCGAGCAGTACTTC. Translated, it gives CASSQDIQGEQYF.

The V call is TRBV28, the J call TRBJ1-1, with D hard to call. This CDR3 is built from 14 residues. Germline V gene data show CDR1 as MDHEN and CDR2 as SYDVKM. V lost 3 bases and J lost 2, with 10 bases in between. CDR3 loop: CASSFSGVNTEAFF. As DNA, the CDR3 is TGTGCCAGCAGTTTTTCAGGCGTCAACACTGAAGCTTTCTTT.

The table lists this clone with a few counts. The same CDR3 can be traced to other DNA sequences in this sample. For the CDR3, the DNA is TGTGCCAGCAGCGTCCTACTAAACACCGGGGAGCTGTTTTTT. Its protein is CASSVLLNTGELFF. The chain employs TRBV9 and TRBJ2-2; D ambiguous. The CDR3 extends over 14 amino acids. Trimming stripped 2 bases from V and 2 bases from J, with 7 bases between. The germline V gene has CDR1 SGDLS and CDR2 YYNGEE.

The chain links TRBV7-9 to TRBJ1-5; TRBD1 is a possible D gene (6 bases). V lost 5 bases and J lost 7, with 12 bases in between. The CDR3 length is 13 residues. The V gene's germline CDR1 is SEHNR and CDR2 FQNEAQ (reference sequence). The CDR3 region has the DNA TGTGCCAGCAGCCCCGGCGACAGGCAGCCCCAGCATTTT. Its protein is CASSPGDRQPQHF.

This chain joins TRBV5-6 and TRBJ2-3, with 13 positions matching TRBD2. Germline trimming cut 5 bases from V and 0 bases from J; bases unmatched to any gene: 12. Looked up from germline, CDR1 is SGHDT and CDR2 is YYEEEE. The CDR3 length is 19 residues. Here the CDR3 reads CASRPGLAGDLLSTDTQYF. CDR3 in DNA: TGTGCCAGCAGACCCGGACTAGCGGGGGACCTATTGAGCACAGATACGCAGTATTTT.

This clone came up a few times. V and J are TRBV18 and TRBJ2-7; tentatively, D is TRBD1 (6 bases). This CDR3 has 14 residues. Germline V lookup: CDR1 KGHSH, CDR2 LQKENI. V lost 6 bases and J lost 0, with 12 bases in between. The CDR3 protein is CASSPDRISYEQYF. CDR3 sequence (DNA): TGTGCCAGCTCCCCCGACAGGATCTCCTACGAGCAGTACTTC.

This clone appeared a few times. V gene TRBV7-2 combines with J gene TRBJ2-5; D is unclear. Germline values: CDR1 SGHTA, CDR2 FQGNSA. V lost 1 base to trimming and J lost 4 bases, with 10 bases between them. The CDR3 is made up of 14 amino acids. This chain's CDR3 is CASSLDPGPETQYF. As DNA, the CDR3 is TGTGCCAGCAGCTTAGACCCGGGTCCAGAGACCCAGTACTTC.

This clone was found a few times. J is TRBJ2-2 and V is TRBV6-5; D possibly corresponds to TRBD1 (6 bases). Looked up from germline, CDR1 is MNHEY and CDR2 is SVGAGI. The CDR3 has 14 amino acids. V was trimmed by 5 bases and J by 2 bases, leaving 9 bases between them. The CDR3 sequence is CASSEQGNTGELFF. In DNA form, the CDR3 reads TGTGCCAGCAGTGAACAGGGAAACACCGGGGAGCTGTTTTTT.

V usage is TRBV27 and J usage is TRBJ2-5; 8 bases are shared with TRBD1. Germline V gives CDR1 MNHEY, CDR2 SMNVEV (reference sequence). This CDR3 contains 15 residues. Trimming removed 5 bases from V and 1 base from J; junction bases left unmatched: 6. CDR3 loop: CASSRRQGRQETQYF. The CDR3 nucleotides are TGTGCCAGCAGTCGACGACAGGGGCGCCAAGAGACCCAGTACTTC.

The gene calls are TRBV9 and TRBJ2-5; 7 positions agree with TRBD1. Trimming cost V 4 bases and J 2 bases; bases outside gene matches: 5. The CDR3 length is 14 residues. The germline V gene has CDR1 SGDLS and CDR2 YYNGEE. DNA of the CDR3: TGTGCCAGCAGCCGGGACAGCGATCAAGAGACCCAGTACTTC. As protein: CASSRDSDQETQYF.

This clone was found a few times. The gene calls are TRBV6-5 and TRBJ2-2; D call uncertain. CDR3 length: 13 amino acids. CDR1 MNHEY and CDR2 SVGAGI come from the germline V gene. Between the trimmed V and J ends, which lost 3 bases and 8 bases, there was a span of 10 bases. CDR3 sequence (DNA): TGTGCCAGCAGTTATCGGGTATCGGGGGAGCTGTTTTTT. Its translation is CASSYRVSGELFF.

This clone has only a few counts. This rearrangement joins TRBV7-3 to TRBJ2-5; D perhaps matches TRBD2 (6 bases). Germline values: CDR1 SGHTA, CDR2 FQGTGA. Trimming cost V 4 bases and J 6 bases, with 12 bases left between them. The CDR3 runs 13 residues. CDR3 nucleotide sequence: TGTGCCAGCAGCTCCACGGAGGGAAAGACCCAGTACTTC. Its translation is CASSSTEGKTQYF.

In this sample, this clone turned up a few times. V and J are TRBV28 and TRBJ1-1; D remains unclear. The CDR3 covers 12 residues. V gave up 8 bases and J gave up 4 bases, with 11 bases separating them. Germline values: CDR1 MDHEN, CDR2 SYDVKM. The CDR3, as DNA: TGTGCCAGCGGCCCTCTAGGCACTGAAGCTTTCTTT. This translates into CASGPLGTEAFF.

Only a few counts were recorded for this clone. This chain connects TRBV28 to TRBJ1-2, with a possible D match to TRBD1 (6 bases). The CDR3 runs to 14 residues. V shed 5 bases and J shed 2 bases, with 12 bases lying between them. Per the germline V gene, CDR1 is MDHEN and CDR2 is SYDVKM. CDR3 nucleotide sequence: TGTGCCAGCAGTGGGGGAGGGGGGAACTATGGCTACACCTTC. Its protein is CASSGGGGNYGYTF.

The rearrangement uses TRBV4-2 and TRBJ2-7; D is undetermined. This CDR3 spans 13 amino acids. Trimming removed 1 base at V and 3 bases at J, with 7 bases between. Per germline, CDR1 LGHNA and CDR2 YNFKEQ. This chain's CDR3 is CASSQGVGYEQYF. The CDR3 DNA reads TGTGCCAGCAGCCAAGGAGTTGGCTACGAGCAGTACTTC.

A few counts support this clone. The chain is built from TRBV7-6 and TRBJ2-5; D is perhaps TRBD2 (7 bases). Germline V CDR1 and CDR2: SGHVS, FNYEAQ. There are 16 residues in the CDR3. Deletions cut 5 bases from V and 2 bases from J, with 18 bases between. The CDR3 sequence: CASSANTQGGQETQYF. CDR3 nucleotides: TGTGCCAGCAGCGCAAACACACAGGGAGGGCAAGAGACCCAGTACTTC.

V and J are TRBV5-4 and TRBJ2-3, with 12 bases matching TRBD2. V was pared by 3 bases and J by 6 bases, with 5 bases of the junction left unmatched. The CDR3 is 15 residues long. Per germline, CDR1 SGHNT and CDR2 YYREEE (reference sequence). CDR3 protein: CASSWTSGEPDTQYF. As DNA, the CDR3 is TGTGCCAGCAGCTGGACTAGCGGGGAACCCGATACGCAGTATTTT. Complete variable domain (other parts from reference TRBV5-4 and TRBJ2-3): ETGVTQSPTHLIKTRGQQVTLRCSSQSGHNTVSWYQQALGQGPQFIFQYYREEENGRGNFPPRFSGLQFPNYSSELNVNALELDDSALYLCASSWTSGEPDTQYFGPGTRLTVL.

The chain carries TRBV7-3 and TRBJ2-3; 8 bases are a match to TRBD2. CDR3 length: 16 amino acids. V trimming: 5 bases; J trimming: 0 bases; junction bases outside the gene matches: 7. Germline V gene data show CDR1 as SGHTA and CDR2 as FQGTGA. As DNA, the CDR3 is TGTGCCAGCAGCCCCGGACTAGCCTATAGCACAGATACGCAGTATTTT. This sequence encodes CASSPGLAYSTDTQYF.

This clone turned up a few times. The rearrangement joins TRBV7-2 to TRBJ1-1, with no clear D. The CDR3 spans 13 residues. V lost 2 bases to trimming and J lost 7 bases, with 11 bases between them. Germline-derived CDR1 and CDR2 are SGHTA and FQGNSA. The CDR3 loop reads CASSLIGGLEAFF. The CDR3, as DNA: TGTGCCAGCAGCTTAATCGGCGGTCTTGAAGCTTTCTTT.

This sequence joins TRBV7-8 and TRBJ2-5; TRBD1 matches at 8 bases. The CDR3 runs 16 residues. CDR1 is SGHVS, CDR2 FQNEAQ, per germline. The V gene end was trimmed by 5 bases and the J gene end by 5 bases; junction bases not matched to a gene: 13. This CDR3 is CASSLNGQGGAETQYF. CDR3 in DNA: TGTGCCAGCAGCCTTAATGGACAGGGTGGAGCGGAGACCCAGTACTTC.

V is TRBV5-4 and J is TRBJ1-1; D is unresolved. The CDR3 is 15 amino acids. Between the trimmed V and J ends, which lost 3 bases and 1 base, there was a span of 13 bases. From germline, CDR1 is SGHNT and CDR2 YYREEE (reference sequence). CDR3 loop: CASSSSHAGNTEAFF. The DNA of the CDR3 is TGTGCCAGCAGCTCCTCCCATGCGGGGAACACTGAAGCTTTCTTT.

The rearrangement joins TRBV7-2 to TRBJ1-6; D ambiguous. The germline V gene encodes CDR1 SGHTA and CDR2 FQGNSA. CDR3 length equals 13 residues. Trimming shortened V by 1 base and J by 11 bases, and 9 bases separated the two germline ends. As DNA, the CDR3 is TGTGCCAGCAGCTTAGGGAGGGAGGCACCCCTCCACTTT. Its translation: CASSLGREAPLHF.

This chain uses TRBV5-6 with TRBJ2-7; 12 nucleotides line up with TRBD1. The CDR3 length is 15 residues. J gave up 5 bases and V 4 bases, and 7 bases lay outside the gene matches. Looked up from germline, CDR1 is SGHDT and CDR2 is YYEEEE. The CDR3 sequence: CASSRTGTGGDEQYF. Written as DNA, the CDR3 is TGTGCCAGCAGCAGAACCGGGACAGGGGGCGACGAGCAGTACTTC. The whole variable domain, remainder taken from reference TRBV5-6 and TRBJ2-7, is DAGVTQSPTHLIKTRGQQVTLRCSPKSGHDTVSWYQQALGQGPQFIFQYYEEEERQRGNFPDRFSGHQFPNYSSELNVNALLLGDSALYLCASSRTGTGGDEQYFGPGTRLTVT.

This clone occurred a few times. The rearrangement joins TRBV7-2 to TRBJ2-3, with D tentatively TRBD2 (6 bases). V dropped 8 bases and J dropped 0 bases, with 12 bases sitting between them. Per the germline V gene, CDR1 is SGHTA and CDR2 is FQGNSA. There are 14 residues in the CDR3. The CDR3 sequence: CASSEGLSTDTQYF. In nucleotides, the CDR3 is TGTGCCAGCTCTGAGGGACTCAGCACAGATACGCAGTATTTT.